At least ten counts were recorded for the clone carrying this TCR beta chain. The CDR3 spans 14 residues. Germline CDR1 reads MNHEY; CDR2 reads SVGEGT. Between the trimmed V and J ends, which lost 5 bases and 3 bases, there was a span of 11 bases. Investigators prepared the TCR beta libraries by applying iRepertoire HTBI primers and Arm-PCR of CDR3 regions. MiXCR, run by TCRdb on the multiplex PCR reads, gives a single entry per CDR3 protein. The data show about 540,000 distinct CDR3 sequences, with 13% seen just once and 10% held by the top ten. The data originate from a study of regulatory T cells in long-lasting Graves disease. Study context: Graves' patients who were just diagnosed had used antithyroid drugs for under 3 months.

As to time point: newly diagnosed GD, antithyroid drugs for less than 3 months. RNA isolated from PBMCs was used to make the TCR library. Each patient gave roughly 9.2 milliliters of EDTA-anticoagulated peripheral blood. These sequences were also reported in another study, on T cells in Graves' hyperthyroidism and ophthalmopathy. As that study records: Stability of Graves' hyperthyroidism was defined as absent ophthalmopathy progression within 18 months. When the TCR CDR3 underwent first-round RT-PCR, the HTBI primer set was used.

Source: peripheral blood mononuclear cells (PBMCs), taken at new diagnosis, from a patient treated with antithyroid drugs. This chain links TRBV6-2 or TRBV6-3 with TRBJ2-1, with a weak D call TRBD1 (6 bases). This clonotype was obtained from a man aged 25-40 years with Graves disease. DNA of the CDR3: TGTGCCAGCAGTGCCAGGGGTTTCTACAATGAGCAGTTCTTC. Its protein product is CASSARGFYNEQFF.